The T cell receptor (beta chain) under discussion was sequenced for a study of cytomegalovirus exposure and HLA in healthy donors. General study points: Rarity marked most TCR sequences, yet some public TCRs occurred in many donors. Subsequent analysis showed first-cohort TCR clusters tending to co-occur in around 110 validation repertoires.

Clones were read by immunoSEQ multiplex PCR, and TCRdb kept only the in-frame ones, dropping some. The repertoire holds tens of thousands of clones, with 85% to 95% as singletons. From germline, CDR1 is SGHRS and CDR2 YFSETQ. V shed 0 bases, J shed 6 bases, and the junction held 8 bases outside the gene matches. This CDR3 has 16 amino acids. Regarding this clone: The antigen is not known.

The donors formed part of the approximately 120-subject validation cohort, distinct from the roughly 700-subject first cohort. The receptor's source is a woman under 30 in good health and CMV-seropositive. The sample taken for sequencing was PBMCs. V and J are TRBV5-1 and TRBJ2-1, with TRBD2 matching over 8 bases. In DNA form, the CDR3 reads TGCGCCAGCAGCTTGGGTTCGGGAGGGCCCTCCAATGAGCAGTTCTTC. Encoded protein: CASSLGSGGPSNEQFF.